Listed here are 23 T cell receptor beta chains from one sample, sequenced in a study of blood T cell repertoires in COVID-19. TCRdb keeps only in-frame clones here, not all; method: immunoSEQ multiplex PCR. The sample consists of fewer than 65,000 clones, 84% of them appearing once. Sequencing was carried out using peripheral blood. Every receptor here comes from a human donor in a cohort sampled during active COVID-19.

V usage is TRBV12-3 or TRBV12-4 and J usage is TRBJ1-5; TRBD1 agrees at 7 bases. The CDR3 is 13 amino acids. V was pared by 6 bases and J by 4 bases, with 3 bases of the junction left unmatched. The CDR3 nucleotides are TGTGCCAGCAGAATACAGGGGAATCAGCCCCAGCATTTT. Translation gives CASRIQGNQPQHF.

V gene TRBV6-6 combines with J gene TRBJ2-1; TRBD2 agrees at 9 bases. Germline CDR1 MNHNY, CDR2 SVGAGI (reference sequence). Trimming took 8 bases from V and 8 from J; bases not matched to a gene: 4. The CDR3 has 12 amino acids. CDR3 coding DNA: TGTGCCAGCCGCGGGGGGGGCCATGAGCAGTTCTTC. Translated, it gives CASRGGGHEQFF.

This clone was observed a few times. The V and J genes are TRBV3-1 (or the pseudogene TRBV3-2) and TRBJ2-7; D is possibly TRBD2 (6 bases). Germline-derived CDR1 and CDR2 are LGHDT and YNNKEL (reference sequence). V was pared by 0 bases and J by 1 base, with 13 bases between. The CDR3 consists of 16 residues. CDR3 bases: TGTGCCAGCAGCCAAGATGGCCTAGCGACGTCCTACGAGCAGTACTTC. It encodes CASSQDGLATSYEQYF.

This clone appeared a few times. The rearrangement uses TRBV18 and TRBJ1-1; D gene ambiguous. The germline V gene has CDR1 KGHSH and CDR2 LQKENI. Trimming shortened V by 7 bases and J by 4 bases, and 13 bases separated the two germline ends. The CDR3 has 13 residues. In DNA, the CDR3 is TGTGCCAGCTTAGGCCTCGGCGGCACTGAAGCTTTCTTT. Its translation: CASLGLGGTEAFF.

CDR3 sequence (DNA): TGCGCCAGCAGCCAAGAAAATCCTAGCGGTGCTAGCACAGATACGCAGTATTTT. Protein sequence: CASSQENPSGASTDTQYF. The gene calls are TRBV4-3 and TRBJ2-3; the match to TRBD2 covers 7 bases. CDR1 is LGHNA, CDR2 YSLEER, per germline. This CDR3 is 18 amino acids long. The V and J ends lost 0 bases and 0 bases, in that order; junction bases with no gene match: 9.

This chain links TRBV7-2 with TRBJ2-3; 14 nucleotides line up with TRBD2. From germline, CDR1 is SGHTA and CDR2 FQGNSA. With V trimmed by 1 base and J by 10 bases, 13 bases remained unmatched. The CDR3 spans 18 residues. The DNA for the CDR3 is TGTGCCAGCAGCTTAGGATCGCCCGGACTAGCGGGGGGCCGACCGCAGTATTTT. It encodes CASSLGSPGLAGGRPQYF.

The genes are TRBV7-2 and TRBJ2-5, with TRBD1 identical over 7 bases. The CDR3 loop spans 15 amino acids. Germline trimming cut 6 bases from V and 2 bases from J; bases unmatched to any gene: 9. The germline CDR1 and CDR2 sequences are SGHTA and FQGNSA. CDR3 nucleotides: TGTGCCAGCAGTTCTCGTAGGGGGCCACAAGAGACCCAGTACTTC. This codes for CASSSRRGPQETQYF.

The J gene is TRBJ1-2, the V gene TRBV6-4, with a possible D match to TRBD1 (5 bases). The CDR3 has 13 amino acids. V shed 5 bases and J shed 4 bases, with 11 bases lying between them. CDR1 and CDR2 from the germline V gene are MRHNA and SNTAGT. This CDR3 reads CASSMGQAYGYTF. The CDR3 region has the DNA TGTGCCAGCAGTATGGGGCAGGCCTATGGCTACACCTTC.

The chain is built from TRBV4-2 and TRBJ2-7, with 12 positions matching TRBD2. The germline gives CDR1 LGHNA, CDR2 YNFKEQ. The length of the CDR3 is 16 residues. V dropped 4 bases and J dropped 2; count of bases not matched to a gene: 6. This CDR3 reads CASSLSGTSGPYEQYF. CDR3 nucleotides: TGTGCCAGCAGCCTCTCCGGGACTAGCGGGCCCTACGAGCAGTACTTC.

The gene calls are TRBV11-2 and TRBJ2-3, with D possibly matching TRBD2 (7 bases). Trimming cost V 4 bases and J 7 bases, with 12 bases left between them. CDR1 SGHAT and CDR2 FQNNGV come from the germline V gene. The CDR3 has 13 amino acids. CDR3 sequence (DNA): TGTGCCAGCAGCTCCGGGGGGCCGTATACGCAGTATTTT. It codes for CASSSGGPYTQYF.

This clone was seen just once. The genes are TRBV3-1 (or the pseudogene TRBV3-2) and TRBJ2-5, with TRBD2 identical over 10 bases. V shed 7 bases and J 2 bases; nucleotides not matched to a gene: 13. This CDR3 comprises 17 residues. From germline, CDR1 is LGHDT and CDR2 YNNKEL (reference sequence). In DNA, the CDR3 is TGTGCCAGCAATAACCTGCGGGCTAGCGGGGGACAAGAGACCCAGTACTTC. It is translated as CASNNLRASGGQETQYF.

CDR3 residues: CASSDRGLRNYGYTF. The CDR3 nucleotides are TGTGCCAGCAGCGACAGGGGGCTAAGGAACTATGGCTACACCTTC. The chain is built from TRBV7-9 and TRBJ1-2; 10 bases match TRBD1. CDR1 is SEHNR, CDR2 FQNEAQ, per germline (reference sequence). CDR3 length equals 15 residues. The V and J ends lost 5 bases and 2 bases, in that order; junction bases with no gene match: 5. Supplemented by reference TRBV7-9 and TRBJ1-2, the full variable domain reads DTGVSQNPRHKITKRGQNVTFRCDPISEHNRLYWYRQTLGQGPEFLTYFQNEAQLEKSRLLSDRFSAERPKGSFSTLEIQRTEQGDSAMYLCASSDRGLRNYGYTFGSGTRLTVV.

The J gene is TRBJ1-2, the V gene TRBV4-3; D ambiguous. Between the trimmed V and J ends, which lost 4 bases and 2 bases, there was a span of 17 bases. The CDR3 consists of 16 residues. CDR1 LGHNA and CDR2 YSLEER come from the germline V gene. Here the CDR3 DNA reads TGCGCCAGCAGCCCAAGTCTCGTGAGAAACAACTATGGCTACACCTTC. Amino acids: CASSPSLVRNNYGYTF.

The chain carries TRBV7-9 and TRBJ2-1, with 12 bases matching TRBD2. CDR1 SEHNR and CDR2 FQNEAQ come from the germline V gene (reference sequence). V gave up 5 bases and J gave up 6 bases; unmatched junction bases: 5. The CDR3 is 15 residues long. The chain's CDR3 is CASSPGTSGSNEQFF. The CDR3 bases are TGTGCCAGCAGCCCCGGGACTAGCGGGTCCAATGAGCAGTTCTTC. Full variable domain (outside the CDR3, taken from reference TRBV7-9 and TRBJ2-1): DTGVSQNPRHKITKRGQNVTFRCDPISEHNRLYWYRQTLGQGPEFLTYFQNEAQLEKSRLLSDRFSAERPKGSFSTLEIQRTEQGDSAMYLCASSPGTSGSNEQFFGPGTRLTVL.

The chain has TRBV5-1 and TRBJ2-3; D not resolved. V was pared by 0 bases and J by 2 bases, with 10 bases between. The CDR3 extends over 15 amino acids. The germline CDR1 and CDR2 sequences are SGHRS and YFSETQ. Here the CDR3 reads CASSLDGGFTDTQYF. Written as DNA, the CDR3 is TGCGCCAGCAGCTTGGACGGCGGATTCACAGATACGCAGTATTTT.

Here the CDR3 reads CASSFGLAGGNEQYF. The CDR3 DNA follows: TGTGCCAGTAGTTTTGGACTAGCGGGAGGTAACGAGCAGTACTTC. The genes are TRBV19 and TRBJ2-7, with 14 bases identical to TRBD2. The CDR3 covers 15 residues. The V segment lost 5 bases and the J segment 5 bases; nucleotides outside the gene matches: 5. The germline V gene has CDR1 LNHDA and CDR2 SQIVND (reference sequence).

V and J are TRBV5-1 and TRBJ2-3; D is possibly TRBD2 (6 bases). CDR1 and CDR2 (germline): SGHRS, YFSETQ. With 0 bases removed from V and 1 base from J, the gap between germline ends came to 12 bases. CDR3 length equals 16 residues. CDR3 nucleotides: TGCGCCAGCAGCTTGGCCAATCCGGGGGGCACAGATACGCAGTATTTT. This sequence encodes CASSLANPGGTDTQYF.

V is TRBV5-5 and J is TRBJ2-7, with D perhaps TRBD2 (5 bases). The CDR3 covers 16 residues. Trimming shortened V by 4 bases and J by 3 bases, and 20 bases separated the two germline ends. CDR1 and CDR2 (germline): SGHKS, YYEKEE (reference sequence). The CDR3 coding sequence is TGTGCCAGCAGCCCGAGGGAACCTCGGGGTTTCTACGAGCAGTACTTC. Amino acids: CASSPREPRGFYEQYF.

In regard to this clone: Relative to the germline gene, one junction end is altered; a read error may explain this. The gene calls are TRBV27 and TRBJ2-7, with 7 positions matching TRBD1. Germline CDR1 is MNHEY and CDR2 is SMNVEV (reference sequence). The CDR3 sequence is 12 residues long. The CDR3 loop is CASSPTQGFYHF. CDR3 nucleotide sequence: TGTGCCAGCAGTCCGACACAGGGGTTCTACCACTTC.

The sample holds one count of this clone. The chain employs TRBV4-3 and TRBJ1-2, with 9 bases matching TRBD1. This CDR3 is built from 16 residues. V trimming: 3 bases; J trimming: 5 bases; junction bases outside the gene matches: 10. CDR1 and CDR2 (germline): LGHNA, YSLEER. CDR3: CASSQSVRGQGYGYTF. CDR3 coding DNA: TGCGCCAGCAGCCAGAGTGTTCGTGGACAGGGGTATGGCTACACCTTC.

The chain couples TRBV27 to TRBJ1-1; D unclear. The CDR3 is 13 amino acids. The V gene lost 4 bases and the J gene lost 0 bases, with 6 bases spanning the gap. The germline gives CDR1 MNHEY, CDR2 SMNVEV (reference sequence). CDR3 nucleotides: TGTGCCAGCAGTTACGACATGAACACTGAAGCTTTCTTT. This encodes CASSYDMNTEAFF.

The chain has TRBV7-2 and TRBJ1-6; 7 nucleotides align to TRBD1. The CDR3 is made up of 14 amino acids. The V and J ends lost 6 bases and 5 bases, in that order; junction bases with no gene match: 4. Germline assignment: CDR1 SGHTA and CDR2 FQGNSA. This chain's CDR3 is CASSPQGHNSPLHF. The CDR3 DNA sequence: TGTGCCAGCAGTCCACAGGGGCATAATTCACCCCTCCACTTT. The full variable domain, completed using reference TRBV7-2 and TRBJ1-6, is GAGVSQSPSNKVTEKGKDVELRCDPISGHTALYWYRQSLGQGLEFLIYFQGNSAPDKSGLPSDRFSAERTGGSVSTLTIQRTQQEDSAVYLCASSPQGHNSPLHFGNGTRLTVT.

Here the CDR3 reads CASSWRLAANTGELFF. The CDR3 coding sequence is TGTGCCAGCAGCTGGAGACTAGCGGCGAACACCGGGGAGCTGTTTTTT. The chain carries TRBV11-2 and TRBJ2-2, with TRBD2 identical over 9 bases. Germline CDR1 is SGHAT and CDR2 is FQNNGV. This CDR3 is built from 16 residues. Losses at the gene ends were 4 bases for V and 0 bases for J; bases not matched to a gene: 3.